This TCR beta chain derives from a study of control samples from healthy donors and cancer patients. This table comes from immunoSEQ multiplex PCR, and its TCRdb copy is limited to in-frame clones, with some not included. The sample consists of some 120,000 clones, 80% to 90% of them appearing once. With 1 base removed from V and 8 bases from J, the gap between germline ends came to 6 bases. Germline V gene sequence: CDR1 MGHRA, CDR2 YSYEKL. The length of the CDR3 is 12 residues. The sequenced material came from blood. The chain employs TRBV4-1 and TRBJ2-1; D gene ambiguous. The TCR originated in a man aged 35 to 55 in good health. This CDR3 is CASSQGSHEQFF. CDR3 in DNA: TGCGCCAGCAGCCAAGGTTCTCATGAGCAGTTCTTC.